The 20 T cell receptor beta chains below all came from one sample that was sequenced in a study of response to subunit inactivated influenza vaccine. MiXCR, run by TCRdb on the RT-PCR reads, gives a single entry per CDR3 protein. Of roughly 700,000 distinct CDR3 sequences in the sample, 15% to 17% are singletons; the top ten hold around 10%. Sample: PBMCs from blood, taken 12 days after vaccination. Receptor source: a man aged 50 or older who received an inactivated influenza vaccine.

CDR3 in amino acids: CASSKGVAGYGEQYF. CDR3 DNA: TGTGCCAGCAGCAAGGGTGTAGCGGGGTATGGGGAGCAGTACTTC. V is TRBV7-4 and J is TRBJ2-7, with 8 nucleotides matching TRBD2. V dropped 5 bases and J dropped 7; count of bases not matched to a gene: 13. The CDR3 consists of 15 residues. Per germline, CDR1 SGHVT and CDR2 SQSDAQ.

This clonotype was counted a few times. The chain recombines TRBV19 with TRBJ1-1; no firm D call. The CDR3 has 14 residues. CDR1 and CDR2 from the germline V gene are LNHDA and SQIVND (reference sequence). Trimming took 1 base from V and 4 from J, leaving 10 bases between them. CDR3 DNA: TGTGCCAGTAGTATAGGGACGGCAAGCACTGAAGCTTTCTTT. Encoded protein: CASSIGTASTEAFF. Variable domain in full (rest from reference TRBV19 and TRBJ1-1): DGGITQSPKYLFRKEGQNVTLSCEQNLNHDAMYWYRQDPGQGLRLIYYSQIVNDFQKGDIAEGYSVSREKKESFPLTVTSAQKNPTAFYLCASSIGTASTEAFFGQGTRLTVV.

The chain combines TRBV11-1 with TRBJ2-1; 11 bases fit TRBD2. The trim removed 5 bases at V and 9 bases at J, leaving 9 bases unmatched. Germline V gives CDR1 SGHAT, CDR2 FQDESV (reference sequence). CDR3 size: 15 residues. The CDR3 loop is CASSHRTSGWGEQFF. CDR3 DNA sequence: TGTGCCAGCAGCCACCGGACTAGCGGGTGGGGTGAGCAGTTCTTC.

This clonotype was counted a few times. The chain uses TRBV18 and TRBJ2-1, with D unclear. Trimming shortened V by 7 bases and J by 6 bases, and 10 bases separated the two germline ends. There are 12 residues in the CDR3. Germline loops: CDR1 KGHSH, CDR2 LQKENI. In DNA form, the CDR3 reads TGTGCCAGCTACTCACCAGGCAATGAGCAGTTCTTC. Its translation is CASYSPGNEQFF.

V and J are TRBV20-1 and TRBJ1-1; D gene unclear. Germline V lookup: CDR1 DFQATT, CDR2 SNEGSKA (reference sequence). CDR3 length: 12 amino acids. The V gene lost 1 base and the J gene lost 2 bases, with 5 bases spanning the gap. In DNA form, the CDR3 reads TGCAGTGCTAGAGTTGACAACACTGAAGCTTTCTTT. Its protein is CSARVDNTEAFF.

In its sample, this clonotype was seen many times. This chain links TRBV6-2 or TRBV6-3 with TRBJ2-5; possibly TRBD1 or TRBD2 for D (5 bases each). V gave up 4 bases and J gave up 4 bases, with 7 bases separating them. This CDR3 contains 12 residues. Germline CDR1 reads MNHEY; CDR2 reads SVGEGT. CDR3 sequence: CASSSRGETQYF. In nucleotides, the CDR3 is TGTGCCAGCAGTTCGAGGGGAGAGACCCAGTACTTC.

The chain employs TRBV6-5 and TRBJ2-5, with no clear D. The CDR3 runs to 14 residues. V lost 2 bases to trimming and J lost 1 base, with 8 bases between them. Per the germline V gene, CDR1 is MNHEY and CDR2 is SVGAGI. The CDR3 bases are TGTGCCAGCAGTTACCCCCCTTTCCAAGAGACCCAGTACTTC. It is translated as CASSYPPFQETQYF.

The gene calls are TRBV12-3 or TRBV12-4 and TRBJ1-1, with D possibly being TRBD1 (5 bases). The CDR3 covers 13 residues. Trimming removed 3 bases at V and 5 bases at J, with 10 bases between. For the CDR3, the DNA is TGTGCCAGCAGTTTTGAGAGGGGAACTGAAGCTTTCTTT. Its protein product is CASSFERGTEAFF.

This clonotype was picked up one time. This chain links TRBV7-2 with TRBJ1-2; tentatively, D is TRBD1 (6 bases). Trimming left V 2 bases short and J 4 bases short, with 11 bases between. CDR3 length: 14 residues. Germline V gene lookup returns CDR1 SGHTA and CDR2 FQGNSA. Here the CDR3 reads CASSLPGDFYGYTF. The CDR3 DNA reads TGTGCCAGCAGCTTACCAGGGGACTTCTATGGCTACACCTTC.

The chain has TRBV29-1 and TRBJ2-7; TRBD2 is a possible D gene (5 bases). Per the germline V gene, CDR1 is SQVTM and CDR2 is ANQGSEA. V lost 6 bases and J lost 7, with 16 bases in between. The CDR3 consists of 12 residues. Here the CDR3 DNA reads TGCAGCGTCCTATCGGGATCGCGGGAGCAGTACTTC. The encoded protein is CSVLSGSREQYF.

This clonotype has a count of ten or more. The CDR3, as DNA: TGTGCCAGCAGCTATGGGACTAGCGGGGCCTACGAGCAGTACTTC. The encoded protein is CASSYGTSGAYEQYF. The V gene is TRBV7-6, the J gene TRBJ2-7, with 13 nucleotides matching TRBD2. There are 15 residues in the CDR3. Germline V gives CDR1 SGHVS, CDR2 FNYEAQ. V was clipped by 4 bases and J by 2 bases; unmatched bases: 2.

This chain connects TRBV5-4 to TRBJ1-2; 8 bases agree with TRBD1. Germline loops: CDR1 SGHNT, CDR2 YYREEE (reference sequence). The V segment lost 4 bases and the J segment 4 bases; nucleotides outside the gene matches: 9. The CDR3 runs 15 residues. The CDR3 DNA reads TGTGCCAGCAGCGGGGGGACAGGATTAATCTATGGCTACACCTTC. Amino acid sequence: CASSGGTGLIYGYTF.

This clonotype was counted a few times. V is TRBV7-9 and J is TRBJ1-1; D is unclear. V was pared by 3 bases and J by 5 bases, with 13 bases between. The germline V gene has CDR1 SEHNR and CDR2 FQNEAQ (reference sequence). The CDR3 sequence is 14 residues long. DNA of the CDR3: TGTGCCAGCAGCTTGTCGACCCGAAGGACTGAAGCTTTCTTT. Translated: CASSLSTRRTEAFF.

CDR3 amino acids: CASSLVLQDRGKETQYF. The CDR3, as DNA: TGTGCCAGCAGTTTAGTCCTCCAGGACAGGGGGAAAGAGACCCAGTACTTC. The genes are TRBV12-3 or TRBV12-4 and TRBJ2-5; 10 positions agree with TRBD1. Unmatched junction bases numbered 8, after V lost 1 base and J lost 3 bases. This CDR3 has 17 residues.

The genes are TRBV6-4 and TRBJ2-1; 7 bases are shared with TRBD1. The V and J ends lost 2 bases and 4 bases, in that order; junction bases with no gene match: 5. The CDR3 has 15 residues. Germline CDR1 reads MRHNA; CDR2 reads SNTAGT. CDR3: CASSDEGAPYNEQFF. The CDR3 DNA is TGTGCCAGCAGTGACGAGGGGGCCCCTTACAATGAGCAGTTCTTC.

This chain connects TRBV20-1 to TRBJ2-3, with 10 bases aligning to TRBD2. V lost 5 bases and J lost 3; bases outside the gene matches: 14. The CDR3 covers 17 residues. Germline V gene sequence: CDR1 DFQATT, CDR2 SNEGSKA (reference sequence). The CDR3 region is CSADPTAGGRVTDTQYF. The CDR3 DNA is TGCAGTGCTGACCCTACAGCGGGGGGGCGAGTTACAGATACGCAGTATTTT.

This clonotype was found a few times. J is TRBJ2-7 and V is TRBV20-1, with a possible D match to TRBD1 (6 bases). This CDR3 has 14 residues. Trimming removed 6 bases from V and 3 bases from J, with 18 bases in between. Germline-derived CDR1 and CDR2 are DFQATT and SNEGSKA (reference sequence). The CDR3 region is CSASTGHRLYEQYF. In DNA form, the CDR3 reads TGCAGTGCCTCTACGGGACACCGCCTCTACGAGCAGTACTTC.

J is TRBJ2-7 and V is TRBV5-6, with D perhaps matching TRBD2 (6 bases). This CDR3 is built from 14 residues. Germline V gene sequence: CDR1 SGHDT, CDR2 YYEEEE. V gave up 0 bases and J gave up 3 bases, with 10 bases separating them. This chain's CDR3 is CASSLGGANYEQYF. CDR3 DNA: TGTGCCAGCAGCTTGGGCGGGGCGAACTACGAGCAGTACTTC. Together with reference TRBV5-6 and TRBJ2-7, the CDR3 gives the full variable domain: DAGVTQSPTHLIKTRGQQVTLRCSPKSGHDTVSWYQQALGQGPQFIFQYYEEEERQRGNFPDRFSGHQFPNYSSELNVNALLLGDSALYLCASSLGGANYEQYFGPGTRLTVT.

V and J are TRBV6-2 or TRBV6-3 and TRBJ2-7; D is uncertain. Germline V gives CDR1 MNHEY, CDR2 SVGEGT. The CDR3 is 13 amino acids. V was clipped by 3 bases and J by 7 bases, with 13 bases between them. CDR3 residues: CASSYYGVKEQYF. The CDR3 nucleotides read TGTGCCAGCAGTTATTATGGGGTCAAGGAGCAGTACTTC.

This clonotype has at least ten counts. This rearrangement joins TRBV12-3 or TRBV12-4 to TRBJ2-7; D is undetermined. The CDR3 has 15 residues. V was trimmed by 0 bases and J by 3 bases, leaving 12 bases between them. The CDR3 nucleotides are TGTGCCAGCAGTTTAGCCAAAACCCCCCTCTACGAGCAGTACTTC. Translating gives CASSLAKTPLYEQYF.